Presented here are 28 T cell receptor beta chains from one specimen sequenced in a study of blood T cells in healthy people across ages. It was with a sample-barcoded 5' primer and a J-beta primer mix that a second PCR of about 7 to 12 cycles was run. TCRdb passed the 5' RACE reads through MiXCR, listing each CDR3 protein once. The table includes roughly 700,000 distinct CDR3 sequences, roughly 25% detected once. These data were also reused for a study on T cells of mothers and their children.

Sequencing used blood. The receptors shown here come from a boy between 10 and 17 years old in good health.

This chain connects TRBV7-2 to TRBJ2-7, with D perhaps matching TRBD2 (7 bases). From germline, CDR1 is SGHTA and CDR2 FQGNSA. Trimming left V 3 bases short and J 2 bases short, with 20 bases between. The CDR3 runs to 17 residues. The CDR3 bases are TGTGCCAGCAGCTTTCGGGGGCCTATAGGGGGGGCCTACGAGCAGTACTTC. This encodes CASSFRGPIGGAYEQYF.

This clonotype has just a few counts. The chain has TRBV5-6 and TRBJ2-7; D not certain. The CDR3 is 13 residues long. V lost 2 bases and J lost 5, with 11 bases in between. The germline CDR1 and CDR2 sequences are SGHDT and YYEEEE. In nucleotides, the CDR3 is TGTGCCAGCAGCTTACTCCCGTTCGACGAGCAGTACTTC. It yields the protein CASSLLPFDEQYF. The full variable domain, completed using reference TRBV5-6 and TRBJ2-7, is DAGVTQSPTHLIKTRGQQVTLRCSPKSGHDTVSWYQQALGQGPQFIFQYYEEEERQRGNFPDRFSGHQFPNYSSELNVNALLLGDSALYLCASSLLPFDEQYFGPGTRLTVT.

The chain carries TRBV12-3 or TRBV12-4 and TRBJ2-1, with 8 bases lining up with TRBD1. CDR3 length: 15 amino acids. The junction had 7 bases not matched to a gene; V was cut back by 3 bases and J by 6 bases. CDR3 residues: CASSFTGGAVNEQFF. The CDR3 bases are TGTGCCAGCAGTTTCACAGGGGGAGCGGTCAATGAGCAGTTCTTC.

The chain couples TRBV9 to TRBJ1-2; D is undetermined. V gave up 2 bases and J gave up 3 bases, with 11 bases separating them. Per the germline V gene, CDR1 is SGDLS and CDR2 is YYNGEE. The CDR3 spans 14 residues. CDR3 residues: CASSVGRNYYGYTF. The CDR3 DNA reads as TGTGCCAGCAGCGTTGGCAGGAATTACTATGGCTACACCTTC.

There are a few counts of this clonotype. The V gene is TRBV20-1, the J gene TRBJ2-2; no definite D call. The germline V gene has CDR1 DFQATT and CDR2 SNEGSKA (reference sequence). This CDR3 region has 14 residues. V was pared by 5 bases and J by 5 bases, with 15 bases between. CDR3 bases: TGCAGTGCTTTGATGGGAAAAAAAACCGGGGAGCTGTTTTTT. Translating it yields CSALMGKKTGELFF.

This rearrangement joins TRBV6-6 to TRBJ2-3; 7 bases agree with TRBD2. V lost 4 bases to trimming and J lost 0 bases; unmatched junction nucleotides: 7. The CDR3 runs 16 residues. The germline V gene has CDR1 MNHNY and CDR2 SVGAGI (reference sequence). The CDR3, as DNA: TGTGCCAGCAGTTTTGGGGGGGGGACTAGCACAGATACGCAGTATTTT. This translates into CASSFGGGTSTDTQYF.

This clonotype has just a few counts. V gene TRBV7-2 combines with J gene TRBJ2-1; D gene unclear. Trimming took off 0 bases at V and 6 bases at J, with 9 bases between the two ends. Germline-derived CDR1 and CDR2 are SGHTA and FQGNSA. CDR3 length equals 14 residues. The CDR3 DNA is TGTGCCAGCAGCTTAGCCGGGTTTATCAATGAGCAGTTCTTC. This encodes CASSLAGFINEQFF. The complete variable domain, with remaining parts taken from reference TRBV7-2 and TRBJ2-1, reads GAGVSQSPSNKVTEKGKDVELRCDPISGHTALYWYRQSLGQGLEFLIYFQGNSAPDKSGLPSDRFSAERTGGSVSTLTIQRTQQEDSAVYLCASSLAGFINEQFFGPGTRLTVL.

This clonotype was observed a few times. The gene calls are TRBV7-9 and TRBJ2-5, with a tentative D call TRBD1 (5 bases). CDR1 and CDR2 (germline): SEHNR, FQNEAQ (reference sequence). V shed 0 bases and J shed 4 bases, with 15 bases lying between them. CDR3 size: 16 residues. CDR3 coding DNA: TGTGCCAGCAGCTTAGCGCGGCTGGCAGGGCGAGAGACCCAGTACTTC. Encoded protein: CASSLARLAGRETQYF.

This sequence joins TRBV7-8 and TRBJ2-3; D remains ambiguous. Between the trimmed V and J ends, which lost 3 bases and 0 bases, there was a span of 10 bases. The CDR3 runs to 15 residues. CDR1 is SGHVS and CDR2 is FQNEAQ in the germline V gene. The CDR3 loop reads CASSFIKTSTDTQYF. The CDR3 region has the DNA TGTGCCAGCAGCTTTATCAAAACTAGCACAGATACGCAGTATTTT.

This clonotype was observed at least ten times. The rearrangement uses TRBV29-1 and TRBJ2-4; 8 bases are a match to TRBD1. CDR1 is SQVTM, CDR2 ANQGSEA, per germline. V shed 7 bases and J 8 bases; nucleotides not matched to a gene: 13. CDR3 length: 14 residues. The CDR3 DNA follows: TGCAGCGGAGAAGTCGAAGGACAGGGTGACATTCAGTACTTC. It is translated as CSGEVEGQGDIQYF.

Notes on this clonotype: The junction and the germline gene differ at one end; a read error may be behind it. The genes are TRBV7-9 and TRBJ1-2; 8 nucleotides align to TRBD1. The CDR3 consists of 16 residues. In germline, CDR1 is SEHNR, CDR2 FQNEAQ (reference sequence). The CDR3 nucleotides read TGTGCCAGCAGCGGCGACGGGCAGGGGGCCTACTATGGCTACACCTTT. This encodes CASSGDGQGAYYGYTF.

This clonotype has a handful of counts. The gene calls are TRBV20-1 and TRBJ2-3, with TRBD2 identical over 13 bases. Germline trimming cut 3 bases from V and 1 base from J; bases unmatched to any gene: 1. Germline V gene lookup returns CDR1 DFQATT and CDR2 SNEGSKA (reference sequence). The CDR3 has 15 amino acids. CDR3 sequence: CSARGTSGGTDTQYF. DNA of the CDR3: TGCAGTGCTAGGGGGACTAGCGGGGGCACAGATACGCAGTATTTT.

This clonotype was counted a few times. The chain links TRBV18 to TRBJ2-1, with a tentative D call TRBD2 (7 bases). V lost 1 base and J 2 bases, leaving 12 bases between the germline ends. This CDR3 has 16 residues. Germline V gene sequence: CDR1 KGHSH, CDR2 LQKENI. CDR3 in DNA: TGTGCCAGCTCACCACTGGGGGGGCCGACCTACAATGAGCAGTTCTTC. Amino acid sequence: CASSPLGGPTYNEQFF.

This clonotype showed up just a few times. The J gene is TRBJ1-3, the V gene TRBV12-3 or TRBV12-4, with D possibly being TRBD1 (5 bases). This CDR3 comprises 12 residues. Trimming removed 6 bases from V and 2 bases from J, with 5 bases in between. The CDR3 reads CASRQAGNTIYF. The DNA of the CDR3 is TGTGCCAGCAGACAGGCTGGAAACACCATATATTTT.

The genes are TRBV7-9 and TRBJ2-1; 10 bases line up with TRBD1. V gave up 5 bases and J gave up 6 bases; unmatched junction bases: 7. The length of the CDR3 is 15 residues. Germline V lookup: CDR1 SEHNR, CDR2 FQNEAQ (reference sequence). CDR3 sequence: CASSAPGTGVNEQFF. The CDR3 bases are TGTGCCAGCAGCGCACCCGGGACAGGGGTCAATGAGCAGTTCTTC.

The chain couples TRBV4-1 to TRBJ2-7; perhaps D is TRBD1 or TRBD2 (5 bases each). The CDR3 length is 15 residues. Germline CDR1 reads MGHRA; CDR2 reads YSYEKL. V gave up 0 bases and J gave up 4 bases, with 13 bases separating them. The CDR3 loop is CASSQDSGLGYEQYF. DNA of the CDR3: TGCGCCAGCAGCCAAGATTCGGGGCTTGGTTACGAGCAGTACTTC.

The rearrangement links TRBV7-8 to TRBJ1-2; no reliable D call. The germline gives CDR1 SGHVS, CDR2 FQNEAQ. The CDR3 totals 13 residues. Deletions cut 2 bases from V and 4 bases from J, with 8 bases between. CDR3 sequence reads: CASSLSEVYGYTF. Here the CDR3 DNA reads TGTGCCAGCAGCTTAAGTGAAGTCTATGGCTACACCTTC. The full variable domain, its missing parts supplied by reference TRBV7-8 and TRBJ1-2, is GAGVSQSPRYKVAKRGQDVALRCDPISGHVSLFWYQQALGQGPEFLTYFQNEAQLDKSGLPSDRFFAERPEGSVSTLKIQRTQQEDSAVYLCASSLSEVYGYTFGSGTRLTVV.

The chain employs TRBV12-3 or TRBV12-4 and TRBJ2-2; the D is unclear. Deletions cut 2 bases from V and 2 bases from J, with 6 bases between. The CDR3 covers 14 residues. CDR3 in amino acids: CASSLFGNTGELFF. In nucleotides, the CDR3 is TGTGCCAGCAGTTTATTCGGCAACACCGGGGAGCTGTTTTTT.

This chain connects TRBV20-1 to TRBJ2-5; tentatively, D is TRBD2 (7 bases). Germline V gives CDR1 DFQATT, CDR2 SNEGSKA (reference sequence). The CDR3 runs to 14 residues. Trimming left V 6 bases short and J 8 bases short, with 22 bases between. DNA of the CDR3: TGCAGTGCAGGGGGGGTCGACGCGGTGGGAACCCAGTACTTC. This codes for CSAGGVDAVGTQYF.

The chain joins TRBV6-1 to TRBJ2-5; D call uncertain. The J call is in doubt because the DNA end fits TRBJ2-7 better. CDR3 size: 12 residues. CDR1 MNHNS and CDR2 SASEGT come from the germline V gene. The CDR3 coding sequence is TGTGCCAGCAGGCAGACCCCTTACGAGCAGTACTTC. The encoded protein is CASRQTPYEQYF.

This clonotype has just a few counts. The V and J genes are TRBV7-9 and TRBJ2-5, with a possible D match to TRBD2 (6 bases). This CDR3 spans 17 amino acids. Germline CDR1 reads SEHNR; CDR2 reads FQNEAQ (reference sequence). Trimming removed 7 bases at V and 0 bases at J, with 21 bases between. CDR3 coding DNA: TGTGCCAGCACCGCCCCGGGGGAAGGACCGTACCAAGAGACCCAGTACTTC. Its translation: CASTAPGEGPYQETQYF.

This clonotype was counted only a few times. The chain joins TRBV3-1 to TRBJ2-5; a possible D gene is TRBD1 (6 bases). Germline-derived CDR1 and CDR2 are LGHDT and YNNKEL (reference sequence). The V and J ends lost 4 bases and 0 bases respectively, with 12 bases between them. This CDR3 is 15 amino acids long. Here the CDR3 DNA reads TGTGCCAGCAGCCGCCTACAGGGAGACCAAGAGACCCAGTACTTC. Amino acids: CASSRLQGDQETQYF.

This rearrangement joins TRBV20-1 to TRBJ2-7, with 9 bases matching TRBD1. The CDR3 spans 15 residues. CDR1 is DFQATT, CDR2 SNEGSKA, per germline (reference sequence). J gave up 1 base and V 3 bases, and 7 bases lay outside the gene matches. The chain's CDR3 is CSASTGTGLSYEQYF. Here the CDR3 DNA reads TGCAGTGCTAGCACCGGGACAGGGCTTTCCTACGAGCAGTACTTC.

This clonotype has only a few counts. CDR3 in amino acids: CSVAETGGIGIQYF. CDR3 nucleotide sequence: TGCAGCGTAGCCGAGACAGGGGGGATCGGCATTCAGTACTTC. The chain employs TRBV29-1 and TRBJ2-4; TRBD1 aligns across 9 bases. CDR1 and CDR2 from the germline V gene are SQVTM and ANQGSEA. The CDR3 runs to 14 residues. The ends lost 6 bases at V and 9 bases at J; junction bases unmatched: 12.

The rearrangement uses TRBV5-1 and TRBJ2-1; 12 bases line up with TRBD2. Germline V gene sequence: CDR1 SGHRS, CDR2 YFSETQ. The V segment lost 0 bases and the J segment 7 bases; nucleotides outside the gene matches: 5. CDR3 length: 16 residues. In DNA, the CDR3 is TGCGCCAGCAGCTTGGGACTAGCGGGAGATAGGAATGAGCAGTTCTTC. It translates to CASSLGLAGDRNEQFF.

The chain has TRBV10-3 and TRBJ2-7, with 9 bases matching TRBD1. The length of the CDR3 is 15 residues. Germline V gene lookup returns CDR1 ENHRY and CDR2 SYGVKD. Losses at the gene ends were 9 bases for V and 4 bases for J; bases not matched to a gene: 13. CDR3: CAMRKPGQGLYEQYF. The CDR3, as DNA: TGTGCCATGCGAAAACCGGGACAGGGTCTGTACGAGCAGTACTTC.

The rearrangement joins TRBV7-9 to TRBJ1-1; D gene uncertain. The V gene's germline CDR1 is SEHNR and CDR2 FQNEAQ (reference sequence). This CDR3 is 14 amino acids long. V shed 1 base and J shed 3 bases, with 9 bases lying between them. CDR3 DNA sequence: TGTGCCAGCAGCTTAGTTCGCAGCGACACTGAAGCTTTCTTT. Protein: CASSLVRSDTEAFF.

This clonotype was seen only a few times. This chain uses TRBV24-1 with TRBJ2-7; the D is unclear. Per germline, CDR1 KGHDR and CDR2 SFDVKD. The CDR3 totals 14 residues. Trimming took off 4 bases at V and 0 bases at J, with 9 bases between the two ends. In nucleotides, the CDR3 is TGTGCCACCAGTGAGTCCTTCAGCTCCTACGAGCAGTACTTC. Its protein is CATSESFSSYEQYF.